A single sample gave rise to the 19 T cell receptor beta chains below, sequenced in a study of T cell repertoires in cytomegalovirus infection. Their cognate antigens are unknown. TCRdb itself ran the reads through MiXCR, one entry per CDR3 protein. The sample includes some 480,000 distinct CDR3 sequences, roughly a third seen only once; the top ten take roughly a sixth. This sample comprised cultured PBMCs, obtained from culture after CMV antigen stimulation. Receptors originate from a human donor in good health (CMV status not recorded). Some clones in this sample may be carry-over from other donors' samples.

The CDR3 loop is CASSYTGTSGRNIHEQYF. For the CDR3, the DNA is TGTGCCAGCAGTTACACAGGGACTAGCGGGAGGAATATACACGAGCAGTACTTC. The rearrangement joins TRBV6-2 or TRBV6-3 to TRBJ2-7, with 15 bases fitting TRBD2. This CDR3 is built from 18 residues. The germline V gene has CDR1 MNHEY and CDR2 SVGEGT. The junction had 10 bases not matched to a gene; V was cut back by 2 bases and J by 5 bases.

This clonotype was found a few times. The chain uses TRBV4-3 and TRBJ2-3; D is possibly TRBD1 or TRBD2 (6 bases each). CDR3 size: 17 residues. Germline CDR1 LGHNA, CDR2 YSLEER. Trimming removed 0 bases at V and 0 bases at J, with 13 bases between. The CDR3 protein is CASSQDRPGASTDTQYF. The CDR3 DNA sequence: TGCGCCAGCAGCCAAGATCGTCCGGGGGCTAGCACAGATACGCAGTATTTT.

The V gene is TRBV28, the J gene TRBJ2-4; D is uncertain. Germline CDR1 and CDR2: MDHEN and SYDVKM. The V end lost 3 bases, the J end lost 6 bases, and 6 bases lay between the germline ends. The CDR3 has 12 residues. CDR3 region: CASSLAGNIQYF. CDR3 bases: TGTGCCAGCAGTTTGGCCGGAAACATTCAGTACTTC.

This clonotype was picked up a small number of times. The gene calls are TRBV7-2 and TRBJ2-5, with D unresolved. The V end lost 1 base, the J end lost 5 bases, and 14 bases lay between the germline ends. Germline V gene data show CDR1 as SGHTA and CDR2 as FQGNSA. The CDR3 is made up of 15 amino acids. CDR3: CASSLGTATRETQYF. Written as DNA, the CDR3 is TGTGCCAGCAGCTTAGGGACGGCTACAAGGGAGACCCAGTACTTC. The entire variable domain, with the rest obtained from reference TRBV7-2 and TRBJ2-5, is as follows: GAGVSQSPSNKVTEKGKDVELRCDPISGHTALYWYRQSLGQGLEFLIYFQGNSAPDKSGLPSDRFSAERTGGSVSTLTIQRTQQEDSAVYLCASSLGTATRETQYFGPGTRLLVL.

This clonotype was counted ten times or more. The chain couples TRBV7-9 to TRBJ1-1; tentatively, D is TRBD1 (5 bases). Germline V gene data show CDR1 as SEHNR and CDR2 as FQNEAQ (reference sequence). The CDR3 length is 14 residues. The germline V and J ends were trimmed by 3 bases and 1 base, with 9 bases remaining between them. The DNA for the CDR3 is TGTGCCAGCAGCTTTCAGGGTACGAACACTGAAGCTTTCTTT. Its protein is CASSFQGTNTEAFF.

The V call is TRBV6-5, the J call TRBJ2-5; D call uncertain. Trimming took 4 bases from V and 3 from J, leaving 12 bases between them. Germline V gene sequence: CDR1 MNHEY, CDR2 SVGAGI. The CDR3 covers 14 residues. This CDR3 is CASSLLMGKETQYF. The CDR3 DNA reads TGTGCCAGCAGTTTACTCATGGGGAAAGAGACCCAGTACTTC.

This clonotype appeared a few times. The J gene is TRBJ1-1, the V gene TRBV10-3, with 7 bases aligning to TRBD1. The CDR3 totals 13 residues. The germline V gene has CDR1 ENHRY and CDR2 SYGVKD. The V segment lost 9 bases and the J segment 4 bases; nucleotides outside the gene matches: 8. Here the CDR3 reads CAIRDRQGTEAFF. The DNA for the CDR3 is TGTGCCATAAGAGATAGACAGGGCACTGAAGCTTTCTTT.

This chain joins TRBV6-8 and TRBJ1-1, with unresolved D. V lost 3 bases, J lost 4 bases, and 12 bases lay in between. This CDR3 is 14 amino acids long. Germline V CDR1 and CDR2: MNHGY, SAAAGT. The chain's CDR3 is CASSYGRLVTEAFF. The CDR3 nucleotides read TGTGCCAGCAGTTATGGACGGCTGGTCACTGAAGCTTTCTTT.

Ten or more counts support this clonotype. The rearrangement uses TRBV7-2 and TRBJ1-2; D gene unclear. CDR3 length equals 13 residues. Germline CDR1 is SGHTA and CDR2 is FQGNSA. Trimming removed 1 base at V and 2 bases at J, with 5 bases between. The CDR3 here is CASSLGPNYGYTF. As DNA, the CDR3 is TGTGCCAGCAGCTTAGGCCCGAACTATGGCTACACCTTC.

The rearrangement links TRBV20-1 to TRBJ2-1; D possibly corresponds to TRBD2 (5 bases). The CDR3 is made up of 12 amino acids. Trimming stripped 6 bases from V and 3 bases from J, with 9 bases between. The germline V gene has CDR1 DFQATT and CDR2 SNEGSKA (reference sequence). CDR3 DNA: TGCAGTGCATCGACTAACTACAATGAGCAGTTCTTC. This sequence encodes CSASTNYNEQFF.

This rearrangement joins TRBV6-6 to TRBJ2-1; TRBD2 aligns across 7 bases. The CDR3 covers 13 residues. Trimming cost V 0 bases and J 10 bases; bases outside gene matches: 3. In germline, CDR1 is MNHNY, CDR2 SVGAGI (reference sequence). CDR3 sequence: CASSYSELAEQFF. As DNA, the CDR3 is TGTGCCAGCAGTTACTCTGAACTAGCGGAGCAGTTCTTC.

Written as DNA, the CDR3 is TGTGCCAGCAGCCCCGGAGAGCGGCCCTACAATGAGCAGTTCTTC. This sequence encodes CASSPGERPYNEQFF. This chain uses TRBV6-6 with TRBJ2-1; D is possibly TRBD2 (5 bases). V was cut by 6 bases and J by 2 bases, with 14 bases left in between. The CDR3 length is 15 residues. Germline V CDR1 and CDR2: MNHNY, SVGAGI (reference sequence).

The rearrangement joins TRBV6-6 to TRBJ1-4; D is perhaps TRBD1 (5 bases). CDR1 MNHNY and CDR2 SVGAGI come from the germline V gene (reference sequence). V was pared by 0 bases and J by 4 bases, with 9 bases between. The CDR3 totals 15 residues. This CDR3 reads CASSYSMGLNEKLFF. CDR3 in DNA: TGTGCCAGCAGTTACTCCATGGGGCTTAATGAAAAACTGTTTTTT.

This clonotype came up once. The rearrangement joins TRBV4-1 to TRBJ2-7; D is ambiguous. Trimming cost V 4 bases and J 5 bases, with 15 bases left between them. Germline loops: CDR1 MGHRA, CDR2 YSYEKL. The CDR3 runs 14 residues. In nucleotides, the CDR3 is TGCGCCAGCAGCCCCCTCAAAAGGACCCACGAGCAGTACTTC. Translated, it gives CASSPLKRTHEQYF.

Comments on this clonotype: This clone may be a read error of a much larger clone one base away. The CDR3 sequence: CASSYGTSGSYEQFF. The CDR3 DNA reads as TGTGCCAGCAGTTACGGGACTAGCGGGAGCTATGAGCAGTTCTTC. This chain connects TRBV6-2 or TRBV6-3 to TRBJ2-1, with 14 bases matching TRBD2. The junction had 2 bases not matched to a gene; V was cut back by 2 bases and J by 8 bases. Germline CDR1 is MNHEY and CDR2 is SVGEGT. This CDR3 is 15 amino acids long.

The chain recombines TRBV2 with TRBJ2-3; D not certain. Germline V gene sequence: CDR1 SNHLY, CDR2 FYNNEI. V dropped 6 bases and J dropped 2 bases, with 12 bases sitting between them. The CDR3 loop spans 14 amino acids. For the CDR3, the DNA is TGTGCCAGCAGCCCAGATTTACCCACAGATACGCAGTATTTT. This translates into CASSPDLPTDTQYF. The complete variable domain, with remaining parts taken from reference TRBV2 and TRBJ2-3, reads EPEVTQTPSHQVTQMGQEVILRCVPISNHLYFYWYRQILGQKVEFLVSFYNNEISEKSEIFDDQFSVERPDGSNFTLKIRSTKLEDSAMYFCASSPDLPTDTQYFGPGTRLTVL.

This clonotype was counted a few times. In DNA form, the CDR3 reads TGTGCCTGGAGCCCCCGCCAGGCTAGAGAGCCCCAGCATTTT. As protein: CAWSPRQAREPQHF. The V and J genes are TRBV30 and TRBJ1-5; no firm D call. The CDR3 has 14 amino acids. V was pared by 3 bases and J by 8 bases, with 17 bases between. The germline V gene encodes CDR1 GTSNPN and CDR2 SVGIG (reference sequence). The variable domain in full, with the rest retrieved from reference TRBV30 and TRBJ1-5, is SQTIHQWPATLVQPVGSPLSLECTVEGTSNPNLYWYRQAAGRGLQLLFYSVGIGQISSEVPQNLSASRPQDRQFILSSKKLLLSDSGFYLCAWSPRQAREPQHFGDGTRLSIL.

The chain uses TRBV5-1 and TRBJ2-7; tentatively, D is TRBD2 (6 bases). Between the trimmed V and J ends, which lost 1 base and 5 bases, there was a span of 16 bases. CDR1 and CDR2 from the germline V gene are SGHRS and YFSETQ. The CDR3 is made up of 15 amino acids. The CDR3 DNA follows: TGCGCCAGCAGCTTGATTTCCCCGGGGGTCAACGAGCAGTACTTC. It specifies CASSLISPGVNEQYF. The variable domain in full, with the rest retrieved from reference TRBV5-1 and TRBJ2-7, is KAGVTQTPRYLIKTRGQQVTLSCSPISGHRSVSWYQQTPGQGLQFLFEYFSETQRNKGNFPGRFSGRQFSNSRSEMNVSTLELGDSALYLCASSLISPGVNEQYFGPGTRLTVT.

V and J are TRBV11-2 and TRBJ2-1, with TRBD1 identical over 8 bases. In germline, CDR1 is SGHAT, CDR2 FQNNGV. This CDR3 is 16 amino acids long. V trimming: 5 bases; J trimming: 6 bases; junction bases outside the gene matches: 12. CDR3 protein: CASSTNRGERPNEQFF. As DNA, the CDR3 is TGTGCCAGCAGCACAAACAGGGGGGAACGGCCCAATGAGCAGTTCTTC. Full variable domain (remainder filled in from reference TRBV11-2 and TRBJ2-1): EAGVAQSPRYKIIEKRQSVAFWCNPISGHATLYWYQQILGQGPKLLIQFQNNGVVDDSQLPKDRFSAERLKGVDSTLKIQPAKLEDSAVYLCASSTNRGERPNEQFFGPGTRLTVL.